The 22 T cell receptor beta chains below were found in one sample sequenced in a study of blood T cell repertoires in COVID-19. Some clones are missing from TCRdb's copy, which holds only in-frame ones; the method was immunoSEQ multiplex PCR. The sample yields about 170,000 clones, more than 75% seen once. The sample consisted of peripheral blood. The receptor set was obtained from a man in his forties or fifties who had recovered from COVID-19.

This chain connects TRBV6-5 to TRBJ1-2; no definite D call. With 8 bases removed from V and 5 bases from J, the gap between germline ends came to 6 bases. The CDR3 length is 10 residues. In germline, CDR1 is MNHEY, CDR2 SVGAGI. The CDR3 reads CASRGYGYTF. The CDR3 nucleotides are TGTGCCAGCCGCGGTTATGGCTACACCTTC.

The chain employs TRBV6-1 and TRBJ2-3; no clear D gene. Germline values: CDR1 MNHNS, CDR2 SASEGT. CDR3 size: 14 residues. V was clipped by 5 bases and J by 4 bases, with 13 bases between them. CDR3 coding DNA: TGTGCCAGCAGTCAGTCCTCCGAGGCAGATACGCAGTATTTT. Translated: CASSQSSEADTQYF.

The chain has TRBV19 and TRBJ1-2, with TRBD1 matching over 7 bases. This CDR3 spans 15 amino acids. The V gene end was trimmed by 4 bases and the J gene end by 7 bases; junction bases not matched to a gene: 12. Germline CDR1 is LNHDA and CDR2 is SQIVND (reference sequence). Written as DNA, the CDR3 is TGTGCCAGTAGTAAAAACTTCCGGGACAGCGGTGGCTACACCTTC. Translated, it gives CASSKNFRDSGGYTF.

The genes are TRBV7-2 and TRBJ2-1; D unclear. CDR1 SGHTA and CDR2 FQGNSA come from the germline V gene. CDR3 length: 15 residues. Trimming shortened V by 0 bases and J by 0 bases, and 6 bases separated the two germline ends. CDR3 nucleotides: TGTGCCAGCAGCTTAGCCCTAAGCTCCTACAATGAGCAGTTCTTC. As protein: CASSLALSSYNEQFF.

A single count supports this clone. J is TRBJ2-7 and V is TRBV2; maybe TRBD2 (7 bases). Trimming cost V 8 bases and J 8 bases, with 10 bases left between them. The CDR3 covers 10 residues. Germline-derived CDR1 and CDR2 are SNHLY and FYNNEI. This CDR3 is CASGGAQQYF. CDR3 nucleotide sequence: TGTGCCAGCGGGGGGGCGCAGCAGTACTTC.

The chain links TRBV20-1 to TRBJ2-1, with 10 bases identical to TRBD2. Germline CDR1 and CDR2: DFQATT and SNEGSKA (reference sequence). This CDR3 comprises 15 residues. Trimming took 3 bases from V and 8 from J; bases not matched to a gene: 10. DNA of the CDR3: TGCAGTGCTAGTAGGGGACCTAGCGGGAGTCATGAGCAGTTCTTC. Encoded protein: CSASRGPSGSHEQFF.

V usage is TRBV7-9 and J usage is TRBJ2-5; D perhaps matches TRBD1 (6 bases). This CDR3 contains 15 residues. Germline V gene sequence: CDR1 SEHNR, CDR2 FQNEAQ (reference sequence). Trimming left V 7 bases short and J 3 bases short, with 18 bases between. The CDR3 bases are TGTGCCAGCAAGAGAGGGCGGTCAGGGGAAGAGACCCAGTACTTC. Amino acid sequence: CASKRGRSGEETQYF. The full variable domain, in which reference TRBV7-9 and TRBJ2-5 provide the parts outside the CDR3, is DTGVSQNPRHKITKRGQNVTFRCDPISEHNRLYWYRQTLGQGPEFLTYFQNEAQLEKSRLLSDRFSAERPKGSFSTLEIQRTEQGDSAMYLCASKRGRSGEETQYFGPGTRLLVL.

The CDR3, as DNA: TGTGCCAGCAGCCCTGGAGTCTACGAGACCCAGTACTTC. Translated: CASSPGVYETQYF. The genes are TRBV7-9 and TRBJ2-5; D ambiguous. CDR1 is SEHNR, CDR2 FQNEAQ, per germline (reference sequence). The length of the CDR3 is 13 residues. V was clipped by 5 bases and J by 5 bases, with 12 bases between them.

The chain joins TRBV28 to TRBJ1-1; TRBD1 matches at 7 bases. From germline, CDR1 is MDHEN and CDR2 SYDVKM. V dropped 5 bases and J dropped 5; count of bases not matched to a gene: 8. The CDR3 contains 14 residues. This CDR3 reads CASSERTGRTEAFF. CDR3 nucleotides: TGTGCCAGCAGTGAAAGGACAGGAAGGACTGAAGCTTTCTTT. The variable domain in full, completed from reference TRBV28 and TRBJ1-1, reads DVKVTQSSRYLVKRTGEKVFLECVQDMDHENMFWYRQDPGLGLRLIYFSYDVKMKEKGDIPEGYSVSREKKERFSLILESASTNQTSMYLCASSERTGRTEAFFGQGTRLTVV.

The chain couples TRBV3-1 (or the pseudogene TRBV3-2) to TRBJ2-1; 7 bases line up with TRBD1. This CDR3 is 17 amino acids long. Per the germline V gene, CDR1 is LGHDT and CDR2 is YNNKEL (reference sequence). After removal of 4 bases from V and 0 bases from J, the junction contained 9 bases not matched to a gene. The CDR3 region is CASSRQGLGSSYNEQFF. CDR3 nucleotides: TGTGCCAGCAGCCGACAGGGCTTGGGGAGCTCCTACAATGAGCAGTTCTTC.

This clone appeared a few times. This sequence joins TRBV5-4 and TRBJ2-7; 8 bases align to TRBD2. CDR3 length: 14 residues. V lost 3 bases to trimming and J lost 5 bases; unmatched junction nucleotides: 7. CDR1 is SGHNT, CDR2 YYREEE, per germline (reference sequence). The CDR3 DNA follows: TGTGCCAGCAGCTCTCCCTCGACTAGCGACGAGCAGTACTTC. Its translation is CASSSPSTSDEQYF.

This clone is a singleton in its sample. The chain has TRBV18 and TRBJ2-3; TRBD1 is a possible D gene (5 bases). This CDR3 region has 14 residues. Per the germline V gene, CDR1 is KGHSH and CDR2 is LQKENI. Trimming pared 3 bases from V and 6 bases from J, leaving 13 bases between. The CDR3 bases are TGTGCCAGCTCACCGATTAAGGGGTCCGATACGCAGTATTTT. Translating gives CASSPIKGSDTQYF.

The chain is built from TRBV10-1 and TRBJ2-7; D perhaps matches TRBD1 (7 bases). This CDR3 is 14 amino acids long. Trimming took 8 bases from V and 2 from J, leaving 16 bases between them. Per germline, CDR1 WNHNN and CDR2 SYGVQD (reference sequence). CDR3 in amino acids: CASLPGGIPYEQYF. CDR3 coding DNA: TGCGCCAGCCTCCCAGGGGGGATCCCCTACGAGCAGTACTTC.

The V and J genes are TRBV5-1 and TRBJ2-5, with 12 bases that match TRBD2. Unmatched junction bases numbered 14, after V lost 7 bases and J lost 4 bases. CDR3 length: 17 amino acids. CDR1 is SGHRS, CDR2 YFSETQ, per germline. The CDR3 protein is CASEPGHTTSGRETQYF. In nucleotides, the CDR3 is TGCGCCAGCGAACCGGGACATACGACTAGCGGGAGAGAGACCCAGTACTTC.

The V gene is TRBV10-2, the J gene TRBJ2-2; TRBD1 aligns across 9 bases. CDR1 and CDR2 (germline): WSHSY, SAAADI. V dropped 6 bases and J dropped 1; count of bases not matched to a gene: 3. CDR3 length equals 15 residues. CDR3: CASSWTGENTGELFF. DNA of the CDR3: TGCGCCAGCAGCTGGACAGGGGAGAACACCGGGGAGCTGTTTTTT.

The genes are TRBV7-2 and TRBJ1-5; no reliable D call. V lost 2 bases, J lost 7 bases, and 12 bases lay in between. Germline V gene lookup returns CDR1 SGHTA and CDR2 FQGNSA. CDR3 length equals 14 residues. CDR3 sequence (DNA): TGTGCCAGCAGCTTAAAGGGAGAGGGACAGCCCCAGCATTTT. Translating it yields CASSLKGEGQPQHF.

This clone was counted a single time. This CDR3 reads CASSPPGQNQPQHF. The CDR3 nucleotides read TGTGCCAGCAGTCCACCGGGACAGAATCAGCCCCAGCATTTT. The chain recombines TRBV27 with TRBJ1-5, with 7 nucleotides matching TRBD1. With 5 bases clipped from V and 4 bases from J, the junction kept 5 bases outside the gene matches. The CDR3 contains 14 residues. Germline assignment: CDR1 MNHEY and CDR2 SMNVEV (reference sequence).

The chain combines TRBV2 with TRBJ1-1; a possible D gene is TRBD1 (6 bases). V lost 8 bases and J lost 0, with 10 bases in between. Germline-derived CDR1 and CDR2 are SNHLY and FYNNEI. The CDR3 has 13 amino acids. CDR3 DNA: TGTGCCAGCTCGGGGACAATGAACACTGAAGCTTTCTTT. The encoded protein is CASSGTMNTEAFF.

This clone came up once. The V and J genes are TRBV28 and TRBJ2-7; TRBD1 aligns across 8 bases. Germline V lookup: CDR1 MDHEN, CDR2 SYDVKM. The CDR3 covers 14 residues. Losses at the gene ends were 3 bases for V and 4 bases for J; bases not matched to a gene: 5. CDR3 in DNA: TGTGCCAGCAGTTTCCCAGGACAGGGATACGAGCAGTACTTC. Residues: CASSFPGQGYEQYF.

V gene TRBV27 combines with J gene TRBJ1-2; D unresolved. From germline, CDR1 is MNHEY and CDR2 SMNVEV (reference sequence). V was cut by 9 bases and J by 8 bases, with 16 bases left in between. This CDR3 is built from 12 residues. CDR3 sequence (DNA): TGTGCCAGTTCCGGCGAGGGCCGGGGCTACACCTTC. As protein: CASSGEGRGYTF.

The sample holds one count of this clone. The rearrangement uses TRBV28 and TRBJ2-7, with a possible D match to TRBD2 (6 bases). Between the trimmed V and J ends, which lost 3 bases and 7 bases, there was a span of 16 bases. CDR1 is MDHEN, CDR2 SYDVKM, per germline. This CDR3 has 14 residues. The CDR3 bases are TGTGCCAGCAGTTTCGGTGGGGGGTTCAGGGAGCAGTACTTC. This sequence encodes CASSFGGGFREQYF.

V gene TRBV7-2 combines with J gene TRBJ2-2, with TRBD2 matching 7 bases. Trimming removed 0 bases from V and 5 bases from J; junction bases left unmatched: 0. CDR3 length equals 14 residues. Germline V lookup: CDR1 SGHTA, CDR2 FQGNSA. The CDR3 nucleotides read TGTGCCAGCAGCTTAGCGGGAGGGACCGGGGAGCTGTTTTTT. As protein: CASSLAGGTGELFF.